This TCR beta chain was recorded in a study of T cell changes during pregnancy in multiple sclerosis. Method: immunoSEQ multiplex PCR; TCRdb's copy keeps in-frame clones and lacks some. In the table there are 43,000 or so clones, roughly 90% of which are singletons. CDR3 length: 13 amino acids. CDR1 and CDR2 (germline): SQVTM, ANQGSEA. J gave up 3 bases and V 7 bases, and 8 bases lay outside the gene matches. The sequenced sample was peripheral blood, obtained in the first trimester of pregnancy. The origin of this receptor is a female donor with multiple sclerosis, enrolled in a pregnancy study. The chain is built from TRBV29-1 and TRBJ1-1, with 7 nucleotides matching TRBD1. CDR3: CSAGGGQYTEAFF. The CDR3 nucleotides read TGCAGCGCTGGTGGGGGACAGTACACTGAAGCTTTCTTT.